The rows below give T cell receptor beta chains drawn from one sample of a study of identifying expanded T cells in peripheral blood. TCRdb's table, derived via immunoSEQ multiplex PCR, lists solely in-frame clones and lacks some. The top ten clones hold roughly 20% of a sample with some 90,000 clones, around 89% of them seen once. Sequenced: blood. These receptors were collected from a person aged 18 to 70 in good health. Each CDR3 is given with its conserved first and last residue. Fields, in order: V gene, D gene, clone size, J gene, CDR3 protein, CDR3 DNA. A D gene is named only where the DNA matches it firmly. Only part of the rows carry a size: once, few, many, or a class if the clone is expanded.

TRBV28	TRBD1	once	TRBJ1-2	CASNLRQGNYGYTF	TGTGCCAGCAACCTCAGACAGGGGAACTATGGCTACACCTTC
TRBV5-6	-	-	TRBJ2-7	CASSLGEGGYEQYF	TGTGCCAGCAGCTTGGGCGAGGGCGGGTACGAGCAGTACTTC
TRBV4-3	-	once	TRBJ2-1	CASSQDWQGIKDEQFF	TGCGCCAGCAGCCAAGATTGGCAGGGGATTAAGGACGAGCAGTTCTTC
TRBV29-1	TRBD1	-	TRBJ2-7	CSVFGTGSTYEQYF	TGCAGCGTCTTCGGGACAGGATCAACCTACGAGCAGTACTTC
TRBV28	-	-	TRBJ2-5	CASSSAGPETQYF	TGTGCCAGCAGTTCGGCGGGGCCAGAGACCCAGTACTTC
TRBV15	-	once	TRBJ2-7	CATSRGEGKGKGEQYF	TGTGCCACCAGCAGAGGAGAAGGCAAGGGAAAAGGTGAGCAGTACTTC
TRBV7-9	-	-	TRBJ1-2	CASSLKRGGVTGYTF	TGTGCCAGCAGCCTCAAGAGGGGGGGTGTCACTGGCTACACCTTC
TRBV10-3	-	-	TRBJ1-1	CAISGSEFGTEAFF	TGTGCCATCAGTGGTTCAGAGTTCGGCACTGAAGCTTTCTTT
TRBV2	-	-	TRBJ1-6	CASSYSNSPLHF	TGTGCCAGCAGTTATTCCAATTCACCCCTCCACTTT
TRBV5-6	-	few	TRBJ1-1	CASSLQGRGLMNTEAFF	TGTGCCAGCAGTTTACAAGGGAGAGGGTTAATGAACACTGAAGCTTTCTTT
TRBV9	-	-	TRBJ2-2	CASSERVGYQIFTGELFF	TGTGCCAGCAGCGAGAGGGTCGGTTACCAGATTTTCACCGGGGAGCTGTTTTTT
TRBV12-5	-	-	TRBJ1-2	CASAREAGQLYGYTF	TGTGCTAGTGCCAGAGAAGCTGGACAGCTCTATGGCTACACCTTC
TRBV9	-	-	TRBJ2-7	CASSEGVLSSYEQYF	TGTGCCAGCAGCGAGGGAGTACTCAGCTCCTACGAGCAGTACTTC
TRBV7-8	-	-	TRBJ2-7	CASSNSYEQYF	TGTGCCAGCAGTAACTCCTACGAGCAGTACTTC
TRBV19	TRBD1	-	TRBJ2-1	CASSDRDSPDNEQFF	TGTGCCAGTAGTGATAGGGACAGCCCCGACAATGAGCAGTTCTTC
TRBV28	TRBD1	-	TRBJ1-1	CASSLRDRGRNTEAFF	TGTGCCAGCAGTTTACGGGACAGGGGGCGGAACACTGAAGCTTTCTTT
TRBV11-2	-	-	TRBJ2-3	CASSPPGVFGADTQYF	TGTGCCAGCAGCCCCCCCGGGGTTTTTGGCGCAGATACGCAGTATTTT
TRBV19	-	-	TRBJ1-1	CASSLDPYGFTEAFF	TGTGCCAGTAGTTTGGACCCTTACGGTTTTACTGAAGCTTTCTTT
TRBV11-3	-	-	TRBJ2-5	CASSLGGAQETQYF	TGTGCCAGCAGCTTAGGGGGGGCGCAAGAGACCCAGTACTTC
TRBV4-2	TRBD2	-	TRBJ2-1	CASSQDFLAGNSYNEQFF	TGTGCCAGCAGCCAAGATTTCCTAGCGGGTAACTCCTACAATGAGCAGTTCTTC
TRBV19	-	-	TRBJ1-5	CASSIDEAYQPQHF	TGTGCCAGTAGTATCGACGAGGCCTACCAGCCCCAGCATTTT
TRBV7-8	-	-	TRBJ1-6	CASSLLGGTDNSPLHF	TGTGCCAGCAGCTTACTGGGTGGGACGGATAATTCACCCCTCCACTTT
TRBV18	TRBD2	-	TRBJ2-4	CASSSNSGGSGVAKNIQYF	TGTGCCAGCTCGTCTAATAGCGGGGGGTCGGGTGTTGCCAAAAACATTCAGTACTTC
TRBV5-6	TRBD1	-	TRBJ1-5	CASSFPRGPYSNQPQHF	TGTGCCAGCAGCTTCCCCAGGGGGCCTTATAGCAATCAGCCCCAGCATTTT
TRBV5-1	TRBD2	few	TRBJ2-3	CASSLLGGMPTDTQYF	TGCGCCAGCAGCTTGCTGGGGGGGATGCCCACAGATACGCAGTATTTT
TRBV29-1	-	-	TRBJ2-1	CSVERTGRYNEQFF	TGCAGCGTTGAGCGGACCGGACGGTACAATGAGCAGTTCTTC
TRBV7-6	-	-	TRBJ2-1	CASSLQDEQFF	TGTGCCAGCAGCTTACAGGATGAGCAGTTCTTC
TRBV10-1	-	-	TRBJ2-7	CASSLEESNYEQYF	TGCGCCAGCAGTTTGGAGGAGTCGAACTACGAGCAGTACTTC
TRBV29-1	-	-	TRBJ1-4	CSVVVLEKLFF	TGCAGCGTTGTGGTCTTGGAAAAACTGTTTTTT
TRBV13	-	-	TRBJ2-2	CASSGELRTGELFF	TGTGCCAGCAGCGGGGAACTCAGGACCGGGGAGCTGTTTTTT
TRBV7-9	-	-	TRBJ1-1	CASSTLPTGNTEAFF	TGTGCCAGCAGCACGTTACCGACAGGGAACACTGAAGCTTTCTTT
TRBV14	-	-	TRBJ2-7	CASSQGLGPSSYEQYF	TGTGCCAGCAGCCAAGGACTGGGGCCTAGCTCCTACGAGCAGTACTTC
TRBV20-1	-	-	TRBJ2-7	CSASQGYEQYF	TGCAGTGCTAGTCAGGGTTACGAGCAGTACTTC
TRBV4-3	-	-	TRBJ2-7	CASSQDLVDSYEQYF	TGCGCCAGCAGCCAAGATCTGGTGGACAGCTACGAGCAGTACTTC
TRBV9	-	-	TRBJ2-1	CASSALGNEQFF	TGTGCCAGCTCGGCCCTGGGCAATGAGCAGTTCTTC
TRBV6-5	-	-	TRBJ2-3	CASSYYRSSTDTQYF	TGTGCCAGCAGTTACTACAGGTCTAGCACAGATACGCAGTATTTT
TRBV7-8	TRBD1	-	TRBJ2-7	CASSFLNPDRRYEQYF	TGTGCCAGCAGTTTTCTCAACCCGGACAGGCGGTACGAGCAGTACTTC